These T cell receptor beta chains were read from a single sample in a study of PD-1 blockade in classical Hodgkin lymphoma. Sequenced by immunoSEQ multiplex PCR; TCRdb stores in-frame clones only, minus some. The sample lists 20,000 or so clones, around 79% occurring once. The sequenced sample was peripheral blood mononuclear cells (PBMCs), obtained before the second cycle of nivolumab. These receptors all come from a human donor with classical Hodgkin lymphoma. CDR3s include the opening cysteine and the closing phenylalanine or tryptophan. D genes are given only for firm matches. The size of a clone is reported for some rows only, either as once, few or many, or as a class for expanded clones.

cdr3_nt: TGCGCCAGCAGTATGACAGTGGGAGGTCCAGATACGCAGTATTTT
cdr3_aa: CASSMTVGGPDTQYF
v_call: TRBV10-1
j_call: TRBJ2-3
d_call: NA
clone_size: NA

cdr3_nt: TGTGCCAGCAGCTTAGAAGACAGCCTTAGGGGCTACACCTTC
cdr3_aa: CASSLEDSLRGYTF
v_call: TRBV7-9
j_call: TRBJ1-2
d_call: NA
clone_size: NA

cdr3_nt: TGTGCTAGTGGTTTGGGGGCAGGGGTAGAGCCCCAGCATTTT
cdr3_aa: CASGLGAGVEPQHF
v_call: TRBV12-5
j_call: TRBJ1-5
d_call: NA
clone_size: NA

cdr3_nt: TGTGCCAGCGTTCGACAGGGGGTCAATCAGCCCCAGCATTTT
cdr3_aa: CASVRQGVNQPQHF
v_call: TRBV2
j_call: TRBJ1-5
d_call: TRBD1
clone_size: few

cdr3_nt: TGTGCCAGCAGCGTATCTGGCGGGGGTGTGACCCAGTACTTC
cdr3_aa: CASSVSGGGVTQYF
v_call: TRBV9
j_call: TRBJ2-5
d_call: TRBD2
clone_size: NA

cdr3_nt: TGTGCCAGCAGTGTCGAGTCTACGCAGTATTTT
cdr3_aa: CASSVESTQYF
v_call: TRBV2
j_call: TRBJ2-3
d_call: NA
clone_size: few

cdr3_nt: TGTGCCAGCAGCGGACGGATCTCCTACGAGCAGTACTTC
cdr3_aa: CASSGRISYEQYF
v_call: TRBV11-1
j_call: TRBJ2-7
d_call: NA
clone_size: NA

cdr3_nt: TGTGCCAGCAGTTTAAAACCGTCCTACGAGCAGTACTTC
cdr3_aa: CASSLKPSYEQYF
v_call: TRBV27
j_call: TRBJ2-7
d_call: NA
clone_size: NA

cdr3_nt: TGTGCCAGCAGCTTAGGGGCGCGGGGAAACGGAGATACGCAGTATTTT
cdr3_aa: CASSLGARGNGDTQYF
v_call: TRBV11-2
j_call: TRBJ2-3
d_call: NA
clone_size: few

cdr3_nt: TGTGCCAGCAGTAGTCAAAGGGGCGCGGGCTACGAGCAGTACTTC
cdr3_aa: CASSSQRGAGYEQYF
v_call: TRBV28
j_call: TRBJ2-7
d_call: NA
clone_size: NA

cdr3_nt: TGTGCCAGCAGGACAGTCCAAGAGACCCAGTACTTC
cdr3_aa: CASRTVQETQYF
v_call: TRBV28
j_call: TRBJ2-5
d_call: NA
clone_size: once

cdr3_nt: TGTGCCAGCAGCTTCTCCGTCGGAAGGCCCCAGCATTTT
cdr3_aa: CASSFSVGRPQHF
v_call: TRBV5-8
j_call: TRBJ1-5
d_call: NA
clone_size: NA

cdr3_nt: TGTGCCAGTAGTACCCCGACGGGCACAGATACGCAGTATTTT
cdr3_aa: CASSTPTGTDTQYF
v_call: TRBV19
j_call: TRBJ2-3
d_call: NA
clone_size: NA

cdr3_nt: TGCAGCGCTGACGGGGGAGGGGCGGGAGAATTCTACAATGAGCAGTTCTTC
cdr3_aa: CSADGGGAGEFYNEQFF
v_call: TRBV29-1
j_call: TRBJ2-1
d_call: TRBD2
clone_size: NA

cdr3_nt: TGTGCCAGCAGTTTATCAACTGGGATTAACACCGGGGAGCTGTTTTTT
cdr3_aa: CASSLSTGINTGELFF
v_call: TRBV28
j_call: TRBJ2-2
d_call: NA
clone_size: NA